Detailed here is one T cell receptor (beta chain). The sample originates from a study of CD8 T cells in ankylosing spondylitis. TCRdb reanalysed the 5' RACE reads using MiXCR and keeps one entry per CDR3 protein. The table has 200,000 to 250,000 distinct CDR3 sequences, roughly 24% seen once; the top ten hold 5% to 7.5%. The TCR comes from a male donor with ankylosing spondylitis or in good health (not recorded which). The sample was blood, either unsorted or a sorted T cell fraction (not recorded which).

The chain's CDR3 is CASSLQAETQYF. CDR3 DNA: TGTGCCAGCAGCTTGCAGGCGGAGACCCAGTACTTC. The chain couples TRBV11-2 to TRBJ2-5; no clear D. CDR3 length equals 12 residues. V lost 3 bases and J 5 bases, leaving 7 bases between the germline ends. Germline CDR1 reads SGHAT; CDR2 reads FQNNGV.